Each of the 13 T cell receptor beta chains below was sequenced from the same sample in a study of neoadjuvant anti-PD-1 for oral cavity cancer. Clones were read by immunoSEQ multiplex PCR, and TCRdb kept only the in-frame ones, dropping some. Altogether over 11,000 clones are present, about three quarters being singletons, with the ten largest covering approximately 3%. Stated time point: after neoadjuvant nivolumab, at surgical resection. Sample: PBMCs, taken after nivolumab (anti-PD-1) treatment. These receptors all come from a person between 40 and 79 years old with oral cavity squamous cell carcinoma.

The chain joins TRBV6-5 to TRBJ2-7; 7 nucleotides align to TRBD1. Germline V gene lookup returns CDR1 MNHEY and CDR2 SVGAGI. Trimming cost V 6 bases and J 3 bases; bases outside gene matches: 8. This CDR3 has 14 residues. The CDR3 protein is CASRPGTALYEQYF. The DNA for the CDR3 is TGTGCCAGCAGGCCCGGGACAGCCCTCTACGAGCAGTACTTC.

The chain uses TRBV10-3 and TRBJ1-4; D may be TRBD1 (6 bases). Between the trimmed V and J ends, which lost 5 bases and 9 bases, there was a span of 10 bases. CDR1 is ENHRY and CDR2 is SYGVKD in the germline V gene. The CDR3 extends over 12 amino acids. CDR3 in DNA: TGTGCCATCAGTACCCAGGGGAAAAAACTGTTTTTT. Protein product: CAISTQGKKLFF.

The rearrangement joins TRBV7-2 to TRBJ2-7; 9 nucleotides align to TRBD2. Germline CDR1 is SGHTA and CDR2 is FQGNSA. This CDR3 has 15 residues. Germline trimming cut 4 bases from V and 3 bases from J; bases unmatched to any gene: 7. The CDR3 reads CASSSYSGSGYEQYF. CDR3 nucleotides: TGTGCCAGCAGCTCTTATAGCGGGAGTGGCTACGAGCAGTACTTC.

The genes are TRBV6-5 and TRBJ2-7; D remains ambiguous. CDR1 and CDR2 from the germline V gene are MNHEY and SVGAGI. This CDR3 comprises 14 residues. Trimming pared 2 bases from V and 5 bases from J, leaving 13 bases between. Here the CDR3 reads CASSYRQDGHEQYF. DNA of the CDR3: TGTGCCAGCAGTTACCGCCAGGACGGGCACGAGCAGTACTTC.

V is TRBV6-5 and J is TRBJ2-7, with TRBD2 matching 7 bases. The CDR3 consists of 13 residues. V dropped 6 bases and J dropped 6; count of bases not matched to a gene: 8. Germline assignment: CDR1 MNHEY and CDR2 SVGAGI. CDR3 in DNA: TGTGCCAGCAGGGGCGCCCCGGGGGGCGAGCAGTACTTC. The encoded protein is CASRGAPGGEQYF.

V usage is TRBV6-5 and J usage is TRBJ2-7; 7 bases agree with TRBD1. Germline CDR1 MNHEY, CDR2 SVGAGI. The CDR3 runs to 14 residues. V lost 5 bases to trimming and J lost 1 base; unmatched junction nucleotides: 5. The CDR3 region has the DNA TGTGCCAGCAGTCAGTACAGGGGTTCCTACGAGCAGTACTTC. Protein product: CASSQYRGSYEQYF.

As to this clone: Compared with germline, one end of the junction differs, possibly owing to a read error. The V call is TRBV7-9, the J call TRBJ2-7, with D unclear. The CDR3 is 14 residues long. The germline CDR1 and CDR2 sequences are SEHNR and FQNEAQ (reference sequence). Here the CDR3 DNA reads TGTGCCAGCAGCCCAACCGCCGCCTCCGACGAGCAGTACTTC. As protein: CASSPTAASDEQYF.

The gene calls are TRBV6-1 and TRBJ2-1; a possible D gene is TRBD1 (5 bases). Germline-derived CDR1 and CDR2 are MNHNS and SASEGT. The length of the CDR3 is 15 residues. Trimming took 5 bases from V and 2 from J, leaving 13 bases between them. CDR3 nucleotide sequence: TGTGCCAGCAGTTCGACAGTGAACACCTACAATGAGCAGTTCTTC. This codes for CASSSTVNTYNEQFF.

This clone was counted once. The chain combines TRBV5-4 with TRBJ2-7; 7 positions agree with TRBD2. Germline assignment: CDR1 SGHNT and CDR2 YYREEE (reference sequence). The CDR3 has 15 residues. Losses at the gene ends were 0 bases for V and 2 bases for J; bases not matched to a gene: 5. The CDR3 coding sequence is TGTGCCAGCAGCTTGGAGGCTAGCGGACCCTACGAGCAGTACTTC. Amino acids: CASSLEASGPYEQYF.

The V and J genes are TRBV15 and TRBJ1-5; D is unresolved. CDR1 LNHNV and CDR2 YYDKDF come from the germline V gene (reference sequence). The CDR3 runs 17 residues. Between the trimmed V and J ends, which lost 0 bases and 0 bases, there was a span of 12 bases. CDR3 coding DNA: TGTGCCACCAGCAGAGATCAGGCGTGGGATAGCAATCAGCCCCAGCATTTT. Encoded protein: CATSRDQAWDSNQPQHF.

This chain uses TRBV9 with TRBJ2-6; no firm D call. CDR3 length: 15 amino acids. Trimming removed 0 bases from V and 0 bases from J, with 4 bases in between. CDR1 and CDR2 (germline): SGDLS, YYNGEE. The CDR3 loop reads CASSVGSSGANVLTF. The DNA of the CDR3 is TGTGCCAGCAGCGTAGGGTCCTCTGGGGCCAACGTCCTGACTTTC. Combining the CDR3 with reference TRBV9 and TRBJ2-6 gives the whole variable domain DSGVTQTPKHLITATGQRVTLRCSPRSGDLSVYWYQQSLDQGLQFLIQYYNGEERAKGNILERFSAQQFPDLHSELNLSSLELGDSALYFCASSVGSSGANVLTFGAGSRLTVL.

The rearrangement uses TRBV5-1 and TRBJ2-1; D perhaps matches TRBD2 (5 bases). Per the germline V gene, CDR1 is SGHRS and CDR2 is YFSETQ. This CDR3 has 14 amino acids. Deletions cut 5 bases from V and 3 bases from J, with 12 bases between. The CDR3 bases are TGCGCCAGCAGTTATGCCGGGGTCTACAATGAGCAGTTCTTC. Its translation: CASSYAGVYNEQFF.

The rearrangement joins TRBV28 to TRBJ1-2; 9 positions match TRBD1. The CDR3 length is 12 residues. V was clipped by 8 bases and J by 5 bases; unmatched bases: 3. From germline, CDR1 is MDHEN and CDR2 SYDVKM. CDR3 bases: TGTGCCAGCGGACAGGGGTATTATGGCTACACCTTC. It codes for CASGQGYYGYTF.